Presented here are 26 T cell receptor beta chains from one specimen sequenced in a study of CD8 T cells in Susac syndrome. RNA in amounts of about 0.5 to 1 ug was reverse transcribed with random hexamers. One entry per CDR3 protein, called by TCRdb with MiXCR from the immunoSEQ multiplex PCR reads. This table holds 140,000 to 150,000 distinct CDR3 sequences, 85% to 95% found once. Input material: CD4+ T cells from PBMCs. Every receptor here comes from a human donor with multiple sclerosis.

The chain combines TRBV20-1 with TRBJ2-1; D is uncertain. The V gene's germline CDR1 is DFQATT and CDR2 SNEGSKA (reference sequence). The germline V and J ends were trimmed by 4 bases and 0 bases, with 10 bases remaining between them. CDR3 length equals 14 residues. Here the CDR3 reads CSAIPMSSYNEQFF. CDR3 in DNA: TGCAGTGCTATTCCGATGAGCTCCTACAATGAGCAGTTCTTC.

This clonotype has a single count. The V and J genes are TRBV5-4 and TRBJ1-6; D perhaps matches TRBD1 (5 bases). The germline CDR1 and CDR2 sequences are SGHNT and YYREEE (reference sequence). Trimming left V 0 bases short and J 7 bases short, with 8 bases between. The CDR3 consists of 14 residues. This CDR3 is CASSLEGQNSPLHF. CDR3 sequence (DNA): TGTGCCAGCAGCTTGGAGGGGCAGAATTCACCCCTCCACTTT.

The chain employs TRBV12-3 or TRBV12-4 and TRBJ2-2; 11 bases map to TRBD1. This CDR3 spans 16 amino acids. V shed 0 bases, J shed 6 bases, and the junction held 3 bases outside the gene matches. Here the CDR3 reads CASSLALGQGAGELFF. The CDR3 nucleotides are TGTGCCAGCAGTTTAGCGCTGGGACAGGGGGCCGGGGAGCTGTTTTTT.

This chain links TRBV27 with TRBJ1-5, with no clear D. The CDR3 totals 17 residues. Looked up from germline, CDR1 is MNHEY and CDR2 is SMNVEV (reference sequence). V was clipped by 3 bases and J by 4 bases, with 19 bases between them. CDR3 nucleotide sequence: TGTGCCAGCAGTTTCTTTTCCAGAATACTTTTGAATCAGCCCCAGCATTTT. This codes for CASSFFSRILLNQPQHF.

This sequence joins TRBV19 and TRBJ1-5; no clear D. There are 14 residues in the CDR3. Germline V gene lookup returns CDR1 LNHDA and CDR2 SQIVND (reference sequence). V gave up 3 bases and J gave up 2 bases, with 8 bases separating them. CDR3 sequence reads: CASSIQWGNQPQHF. The CDR3 region has the DNA TGTGCCAGTAGTATTCAATGGGGCAATCAGCCCCAGCATTTT.

This clonotype was detected once. V gene TRBV9 combines with J gene TRBJ2-7; 9 bases are a match to TRBD2. Germline CDR1 is SGDLS and CDR2 is YYNGEE. This CDR3 region has 17 residues. Trimming took 0 bases from V and 0 from J; bases not matched to a gene: 7. This CDR3 reads CASSVGTSATSSYEQYF. CDR3 in DNA: TGTGCCAGCAGCGTAGGGACTAGCGCAACTAGCTCCTACGAGCAGTACTTC. The whole variable domain, filled in from reference TRBV9 and TRBJ2-7, reads DSGVTQTPKHLITATGQRVTLRCSPRSGDLSVYWYQQSLDQGLQFLIQYYNGEERAKGNILERFSAQQFPDLHSELNLSSLELGDSALYFCASSVGTSATSSYEQYFGPGTRLTVT.

V and J are TRBV9 and TRBJ1-2, with TRBD1 as a possible D gene (5 bases). The V end lost 0 bases, the J end lost 9 bases, and 18 bases lay between the germline ends. CDR1 and CDR2 (germline): SGDLS, YYNGEE. There are 15 residues in the CDR3. The CDR3 here is CASSVEGQGQRSYTF. DNA for the CDR3: TGTGCCAGCAGCGTAGAGGGGCAGGGTCAGCGTAGCTACACCTTC.

The gene calls are TRBV27 and TRBJ1-1; 7 bases align to TRBD1. With V trimmed by 5 bases and J by 7 bases, 16 bases remained unmatched. Per germline, CDR1 MNHEY and CDR2 SMNVEV (reference sequence). This CDR3 spans 16 amino acids. Here the CDR3 DNA reads TGTGCCAGCAGTCCCCTCCCACCGACAGGGTCTCTTGAAGCTTTCTTT. Protein: CASSPLPPTGSLEAFF.

This chain connects TRBV20-1 to TRBJ2-7; 10 bases align to TRBD1. The CDR3 is 13 amino acids. Germline loops: CDR1 DFQATT, CDR2 SNEGSKA (reference sequence). The V segment lost 6 bases and the J segment 3 bases; nucleotides outside the gene matches: 5. CDR3 nucleotides: TGCAGTGCATTTGGACAGGGGGGCTACGAGCAGTACTTC. Its translation is CSAFGQGGYEQYF.

The rearrangement uses TRBV7-2 and TRBJ1-1; weak D call: TRBD1 (6 bases). Looked up from germline, CDR1 is SGHTA and CDR2 is FQGNSA. The CDR3 length is 15 residues. V dropped 0 bases and J dropped 7 bases, with 15 bases sitting between them. The CDR3 DNA sequence: TGTGCCAGCAGCTTAGCAACAGGGAGTGTGGTTGAAGCTTTCTTT. Translated, it gives CASSLATGSVVEAFF.

This clonotype was picked up one time. The chain uses TRBV9 and TRBJ1-6; D gene unclear. This CDR3 contains 13 residues. Germline V gives CDR1 SGDLS, CDR2 YYNGEE. V lost 3 bases, J lost 6 bases, and 7 bases lay in between. Here the CDR3 DNA reads TGTGCCAGCAGCGCTGTACTTAATTCACCCCTCCACTTT. This gives the protein CASSAVLNSPLHF.

The J gene is TRBJ2-3, the V gene TRBV5-1; D possibly corresponds to TRBD2 (5 bases). The CDR3 runs 14 residues. V lost 7 bases to trimming and J lost 0 bases, with 12 bases between them. The germline CDR1 and CDR2 sequences are SGHRS and YFSETQ. DNA of the CDR3: TGCGCCAGCCGAGGCGGGCCTAGCACAGATACGCAGTATTTT. The encoded protein is CASRGGPSTDTQYF.

The gene calls are TRBV29-1 and TRBJ2-5; no clear D. Deletions cut 7 bases from V and 5 bases from J, with 17 bases between. The CDR3 length is 13 residues. CDR1 SQVTM and CDR2 ANQGSEA come from the germline V gene. CDR3 in amino acids: CSAALVVGETQYF. The CDR3 nucleotides read TGCAGCGCCGCATTAGTGGTTGGGGAGACCCAGTACTTC.

The V call is TRBV3-1, the J call TRBJ2-7, with D hard to call. The germline V gene encodes CDR1 LGHDT and CDR2 YNNKEL (reference sequence). The CDR3 is 14 amino acids. V was clipped by 2 bases and J by 1 base, with 9 bases between them. The CDR3 reads CASSQLRDSYEQYF. The CDR3 region has the DNA TGTGCCAGCAGCCAACTGAGAGATTCCTACGAGCAGTACTTC.

DNA of the CDR3: TGTGCCAGCAGCCAGCTACTAGCGGGAGGGCCGGGTGAGCAGTTCTTC. Its protein is CASSQLLAGGPGEQFF. The chain carries TRBV3-1 and TRBJ2-1; 13 bases line up with TRBD2. J was trimmed by 9 bases and V by 3 bases; bases with no gene match: 8. The CDR3 has 16 amino acids. CDR1 and CDR2 (germline): LGHDT, YNNKEL (reference sequence).

The V and J genes are TRBV7-2 and TRBJ2-5, with 9 bases matching TRBD1. Germline V lookup: CDR1 SGHTA, CDR2 FQGNSA. Trimming cost V 3 bases and J 2 bases; bases outside gene matches: 1. This CDR3 spans 14 amino acids. The CDR3 sequence is CASSFDRGQETQYF. The DNA for the CDR3 is TGTGCCAGCAGCTTCGACAGGGGGCAAGAGACCCAGTACTTC. The complete variable domain, with remaining parts taken from reference TRBV7-2 and TRBJ2-5, reads GAGVSQSPSNKVTEKGKDVELRCDPISGHTALYWYRQSLGQGLEFLIYFQGNSAPDKSGLPSDRFSAERTGGSVSTLTIQRTQQEDSAVYLCASSFDRGQETQYFGPGTRLLVL.

V gene TRBV20-1 combines with J gene TRBJ1-2; unclear D gene. Trimming stripped 6 bases from V and 4 bases from J, with 12 bases between. The CDR3 sequence is 12 residues long. CDR1 is DFQATT, CDR2 SNEGSKA, per germline (reference sequence). CDR3 in DNA: TGCAGTGCCATCGACACAGCCTATGGCTACACCTTC. This encodes CSAIDTAYGYTF.

The chain has TRBV25-1 and TRBJ2-3; D gene ambiguous. CDR3 length: 15 amino acids. Germline values: CDR1 MGHDK, CDR2 SYGVNS. V was shortened by 4 bases and J by 0 bases, with 11 bases between the two germline ends. CDR3 nucleotides: TGTGCCAGCAGTGCCCAATCTACTAGCACAGATACGCAGTATTTT. Its translation: CASSAQSTSTDTQYF. The full variable domain, rest sourced from reference TRBV25-1 and TRBJ2-3, is EADIYQTPRYLVIGTGKKITLECSQTMGHDKMYWYQQDPGMELHLIHYSYGVNSTEKGDLSSESTVSRIRTEHFPLTLESARPSHTSQYLCASSAQSTSTDTQYFGPGTRLTVL.

This sequence joins TRBV6-2 or TRBV6-3 and TRBJ2-5, with D possibly matching TRBD2 (7 bases). Germline CDR1 is MNHEY and CDR2 is SVGEGT. V lost 10 bases, J lost 5 bases, and 17 bases lay in between. This CDR3 is 13 amino acids long. The DNA for the CDR3 is TGTGCCATTGGTGGGGGGGCCCGGGAGACCCAGTACTTC. This translates into CAIGGGARETQYF.

The chain employs TRBV27 and TRBJ2-5, with 8 bases matching TRBD1. Germline values: CDR1 MNHEY, CDR2 SMNVEV (reference sequence). This CDR3 is built from 14 residues. The junction had 8 bases not matched to a gene; V was cut back by 6 bases and J by 5 bases. The CDR3 protein is CASRNQGAGETQYF. For the CDR3, the DNA is TGTGCCAGCAGAAACCAGGGGGCAGGGGAGACCCAGTACTTC.

This clonotype was seen a few times. The gene calls are TRBV6-6 and TRBJ2-7; D remains ambiguous. The CDR3 is made up of 14 amino acids. CDR1 and CDR2 from the germline V gene are MNHNY and SVGAGI (reference sequence). The V end lost 5 bases, the J end lost 1 base, and 12 bases lay between the germline ends. CDR3 sequence reads: CASSPRDGSYEQYF. The CDR3 coding sequence is TGTGCCAGCAGTCCCCGCGACGGGTCCTACGAGCAGTACTTC.

Here the CDR3 reads CASREDGWGTDTQYF. In DNA form, the CDR3 reads TGTGCCAGCAGGGAAGACGGATGGGGCACAGATACGCAGTATTTT. J is TRBJ2-3 and V is TRBV12-3 or TRBV12-4; unclear D gene. V lost 6 bases, J lost 1 base, and 14 bases lay in between. This CDR3 region has 15 residues.

This clonotype occurred once. The genes are TRBV10-3 and TRBJ2-7, with a possible D match to TRBD2 (7 bases). V lost 4 bases and J lost 5, with 15 bases in between. The CDR3 contains 14 residues. From germline, CDR1 is ENHRY and CDR2 SYGVKD. The CDR3 region is CAISVGGGPNEQYF. In DNA form, the CDR3 reads TGTGCCATCAGTGTTGGGGGGGGGCCCAACGAGCAGTACTTC.

The genes are TRBV13 and TRBJ1-1; the match to TRBD1 covers 8 bases. The CDR3 length is 18 residues. The germline gives CDR1 PRHDT, CDR2 FYEKMQ (reference sequence). V shed 5 bases and J 0 bases; nucleotides not matched to a gene: 14. The DNA of the CDR3 is TGTGCCAGCAGCCCTACAGTCCAGACAGGGGTCATGAACACTGAAGCTTTCTTT. This encodes CASSPTVQTGVMNTEAFF.

The J gene is TRBJ2-5, the V gene TRBV9, with 7 bases lining up with TRBD1. The V segment lost 2 bases and the J segment 5 bases; nucleotides outside the gene matches: 6. CDR3 size: 14 residues. Germline V gene sequence: CDR1 SGDLS, CDR2 YYNGEE. CDR3 protein: CASSVRGGDETQYF. CDR3 DNA sequence: TGTGCCAGCAGCGTTCGAGGGGGCGACGAGACCCAGTACTTC.

V gene TRBV20-1 combines with J gene TRBJ2-7, with 8 nucleotides matching TRBD1. Trimming at V came to 0 bases and at J to 5 bases, leaving 9 bases not matched to a gene. The CDR3 is 15 amino acids. CDR1 DFQATT and CDR2 SNEGSKA come from the germline V gene (reference sequence). The CDR3 nucleotides are TGCAGTGCTAGAGATTCACGGACAGGGATCGACGAGCAGTACTTC. Its translation is CSARDSRTGIDEQYF.